The clone carrying this T cell receptor (beta chain) has a count of ten or more. Its antigen is currently unknown. The data were obtained in a study of T cell responses to AZD1222 COVID-19 vaccine. Only in-frame clones appear in the TCRdb table, and some are missing; sequencing was by immunoSEQ multiplex PCR. The sample has 140,000 to 150,000 clones; approximately 93% are singletons. Study outcomes and limitations: Dominant CD4 TCR responses targeted spike regions 160-218 and 743-854. Scientists sampled the repertoires only once the peak T cell response had passed.

The receptor's source is an adult who had recovered from COVID-19. The input for sequencing was peripheral blood, taken after recovery from COVID-19.

CDR3 coding DNA: TGTGCCAGCAGCGCCGGACTAGCGGGAAGGTGGGATTCCTCTGGGGCCAACGTCCTGACTTTC. It specifies CASSAGLAGRWDSSGANVLTF. This chain uses TRBV6-2 or TRBV6-3 with TRBJ2-6; TRBD2 matches at 12 bases. The CDR3 totals 21 residues. Germline V CDR1 and CDR2: MNHEY, SVGEGT. With 6 bases clipped from V and 0 bases from J, the junction kept 15 bases outside the gene matches.